This TCR beta chain was recovered during a study of blood T cell repertoires in COVID-19. Study details: From the United States, Italy and Spain came samples of acute and convalescent COVID-19.

Libraries were prepared by immunoSEQ multiplex PCR; TCRdb keeps only in-frame clonotypes and omits some of them. The table shows 200,000 to 250,000 clones, with around nine tenths occurring only once. The CDR3 spans 16 residues. Trimming took 0 bases from V and 4 from J, leaving 14 bases between them. Germline V gene lookup returns CDR1 MNHNY and CDR2 SVGAGI (reference sequence). The clonotype comes from a man aged 30 to 45 with COVID-19, enrolled during active disease. Sequenced input: peripheral blood. The chain uses TRBV6-6 and TRBJ2-3; weak D call: TRBD2 (5 bases). The CDR3 DNA reads TGTGCCAGCAGTTACTCGACATATTCGGGATCAGATACGCAGTATTTT. Its translation is CASSYSTYSGSDTQYF.